Listed below are T cell receptor beta chains from one sample, sequenced in a study of vaccination and CD4 T cells after COVID-19. TCRdb reprocessed the PCR reads via MiXCR and lists one record per CDR3 protein. The sample consists of around 23,000 distinct CDR3 sequences, 40% to 50% of them appearing once. No antigen has been assigned to these receptors. Sequencing was performed on CD4+ T cells from blood, cultured in vitro, taken about 7 months after SARS-CoV-2 vaccination. The receptors stem from a human donor who had recovered from COVID-19. CDR3s include the opening cysteine and the closing phenylalanine or tryptophan. The D gene is left open where the match is weak. Size is omitted from some rows. Given values are once, few, many or a class for expanded clones.

j_gene: TRBJ2-3; d_gene: TRBD2; v_gene: TRBV27; abundance: .; CDR3nt: TGTGCCAGCAGTCCATTCGGACTAGCGGGAGGAGGGGGCCCAGATACGCAGTATTTT; CDR3aa: CASSPFGLAGGGGPDTQYF
j_gene: TRBJ1-6; d_gene: .; v_gene: TRBV7-9; abundance: few; CDR3nt: TGTGCCAGCAGCTTAGCTGGAGAACGGCATTCACCCCTCCACTTT; CDR3aa: CASSLAGERHSPLHF
j_gene: TRBJ1-6; d_gene: TRBD1; v_gene: TRBV20-1; abundance: once; CDR3nt: TGCAGTGCTCTACCCCTAGGACAGGTCGAATCACCCCTCCACTTT; CDR3aa: CSALPLGQVESPLHF
j_gene: TRBJ2-7; d_gene: .; v_gene: TRBV6-5; abundance: .; CDR3nt: TGTGCCAGCAGTTACGGGGGATTGGGGTCCTACGAGCAGTACTTC; CDR3aa: CASSYGGLGSYEQYF
j_gene: TRBJ2-5; d_gene: .; v_gene: TRBV4-3; abundance: .; CDR3nt: TGCGCCAGCAGCCATACTCTAGCGAAGGGGACCCAGTACTTC; CDR3aa: CASSHTLAKGTQYF
j_gene: TRBJ1-1; d_gene: .; v_gene: TRBV20-1; abundance: .; CDR3nt: TGCAGTGCTAGAGGAGAGGGCGACACTGAAGCTTTCTTT; CDR3aa: CSARGEGDTEAFF
j_gene: TRBJ2-3; d_gene: TRBD2; v_gene: TRBV28; abundance: .; CDR3nt: TGTGCCAGCAGTTTTGGTGTCGGCGGGAGGGCCCCAGATACGCAGTATTTT; CDR3aa: CASSFGVGGRAPDTQYF
j_gene: TRBJ1-1; d_gene: .; v_gene: TRBV24-1; abundance: few; CDR3nt: TGTGCCACCAGCACAGGGAACACTGAAGCTTTCTTT; CDR3aa: CATSTGNTEAFF
j_gene: TRBJ2-5; d_gene: .; v_gene: TRBV7-2; abundance: few; CDR3nt: TGTGCCAGCAGCTTAATCGGACAAGAGACCCAGTACTTC; CDR3aa: CASSLIGQETQYF
j_gene: TRBJ2-1; d_gene: TRBD2; v_gene: TRBV10-3; abundance: once; CDR3nt: TGTGCCATCAGGCAGACTAGCGGAAACTCCTACAATGAGCAGTTCTTC; CDR3aa: CAIRQTSGNSYNEQFF
j_gene: TRBJ2-7; d_gene: .; v_gene: TRBV6-1; abundance: .; CDR3nt: TGTGCCAGTTCGCGGGGCAATTGGGTGTACTTC; CDR3aa: CASSRGNWVYF
j_gene: TRBJ1-1; d_gene: .; v_gene: TRBV28; abundance: .; CDR3nt: TGTGCCAGCAGTTTCGGTCCACGGCACTTCATGAACACTGAAGCTTTCTTT; CDR3aa: CASSFGPRHFMNTEAFF
j_gene: TRBJ2-1; d_gene: TRBD2; v_gene: TRBV11-3; abundance: .; CDR3nt: TGTGCCAGCAGCTCGATCGATGTAGCGGGAGGACGTGAGCAGTTCTTC; CDR3aa: CASSSIDVAGGREQFF
j_gene: TRBJ1-1; d_gene: TRBD1; v_gene: TRBV6-1; abundance: few; CDR3nt: TGTGCCAGCGGGAACTTGGGACAGGGGGTTCGTGAAGCTTTCTTT; CDR3aa: CASGNLGQGVREAFF
j_gene: TRBJ2-5; d_gene: TRBD1; v_gene: TRBV6-1; abundance: few; CDR3nt: TGTGCCAGCAGTGAACGGACAGGGGGTGGAGAGACCCAGTACTTC; CDR3aa: CASSERTGGGETQYF
j_gene: TRBJ2-1; d_gene: TRBD2; v_gene: TRBV20-1; abundance: .; CDR3nt: TGCAGTGCCAACCTCTGGACTAGCGGGGGGCGCAATGAGCAGTTCTTC; CDR3aa: CSANLWTSGGRNEQFF
j_gene: TRBJ1-2; d_gene: TRBD1; v_gene: TRBV19; abundance: .; CDR3nt: TGTGCCGTCTCAGGGGGTTATGGCTACACCTTC; CDR3aa: CAVSGGYGYTF
j_gene: TRBJ2-2; d_gene: .; v_gene: TRBV24-1; abundance: .; CDR3nt: TGTGCCACCAGTGATGAGGTAGCAGGGGTGACCGGGGAGCTGTTTTTT; CDR3aa: CATSDEVAGVTGELFF
j_gene: TRBJ2-2; d_gene: .; v_gene: TRBV19; abundance: .; CDR3nt: TGTGCCAGTAGTACACAGGGCGCCACCGGGGAGCTGTTTTTT; CDR3aa: CASSTQGATGELFF
j_gene: TRBJ2-1; d_gene: .; v_gene: TRBV7-2; abundance: .; CDR3nt: TGTGCCAGCAGCTTAGGTCTTTCCCTCAATGAGCAGTTCTTC; CDR3aa: CASSLGLSLNEQFF
j_gene: TRBJ1-1; d_gene: TRBD1; v_gene: TRBV5-1; abundance: .; CDR3nt: TGCGCCAGCAGCACCACCCAGGGGGCGCGGACTGAAGCTTTCTTT; CDR3aa: CASSTTQGARTEAFF
j_gene: TRBJ1-5; d_gene: .; v_gene: TRBV19; abundance: .; CDR3nt: TGTGCCAGTAGTATAGTTAATCAGCCCCAGCATTTT; CDR3aa: CASSIVNQPQHF
j_gene: TRBJ2-1; d_gene: .; v_gene: TRBV7-2; abundance: .; CDR3nt: TGTGCCAGCAGTACCAGGTTCGAGCAGTTCTTC; CDR3aa: CASSTRFEQFF
j_gene: TRBJ1-6; d_gene: .; v_gene: TRBV6-1; abundance: .; CDR3nt: TGTGCCAGCAGTAAAGAATCGGGGTCGGGAACCACCTATAATTCACCCCTCCACTTT; CDR3aa: CASSKESGSGTTYNSPLHF
j_gene: TRBJ2-7; d_gene: .; v_gene: TRBV19; abundance: .; CDR3nt: TGTGCCAGTAGTATCGGCCGATCCTACGAGCAGTACTTC; CDR3aa: CASSIGRSYEQYF
j_gene: TRBJ2-7; d_gene: TRBD2; v_gene: TRBV20-1; abundance: .; CDR3nt: TGCAGTGCTAGGGGAGCGGGAGAGCTTCCCTACGAGCAGTACTTC; CDR3aa: CSARGAGELPYEQYF
j_gene: TRBJ1-5; d_gene: TRBD1; v_gene: TRBV19; abundance: few; CDR3nt: TGTGCCAGTAGTGACAGGGGGAACGACGGCAATCAGCCCCAGCATTTT; CDR3aa: CASSDRGNDGNQPQHF
j_gene: TRBJ2-3; d_gene: .; v_gene: TRBV10-2; abundance: .; CDR3nt: TGCGCCAGCAGTACCCGGGAGAGCACAGATACGCAGTATTTT; CDR3aa: CASSTRESTDTQYF
j_gene: TRBJ2-1; d_gene: TRBD2; v_gene: TRBV25-1; abundance: .; CDR3nt: TGTGCCAGCAGTGGGGAATCTAGCGGGAGTGGGTGGGAGCAGTTCTTC; CDR3aa: CASSGESSGSGWEQFF
j_gene: TRBJ1-2; d_gene: .; v_gene: TRBV20-1; abundance: few; CDR3nt: TGCAGTGCAAGTGTTGACGGAAACTATGGCTACACCTTC; CDR3aa: CSASVDGNYGYTF
j_gene: TRBJ2-2; d_gene: .; v_gene: TRBV10-2; abundance: once; CDR3nt: TGCGCCGTGGGGTTCGGGGAGCTGTTTTTT; CDR3aa: CAVGFGELFF
j_gene: TRBJ2-7; d_gene: TRBD2; v_gene: TRBV2; abundance: .; CDR3nt: TGTGCCAGCAGTCCCCGGACTAGCGGGAGTCGCGAGCAGTACTTC; CDR3aa: CASSPRTSGSREQYF
j_gene: TRBJ2-3; d_gene: .; v_gene: TRBV7-3; abundance: medium-sized; CDR3nt: TGTGCCAGCAGTGTTCTAGGGTTGGGCGATACGCAGTATTTT; CDR3aa: CASSVLGLGDTQYF
j_gene: TRBJ2-1; d_gene: TRBD1; v_gene: TRBV24-1; abundance: few; CDR3nt: TGTGCCACCAGAGGACAGGGGGGCAGTGAGCAGTTCTTC; CDR3aa: CATRGQGGSEQFF
j_gene: TRBJ2-1; d_gene: .; v_gene: TRBV2; abundance: .; CDR3nt: TGTGCCAGCAGTGTGAGGGGGAGGGGTGAGCAGTTCTTC; CDR3aa: CASSVRGRGEQFF
j_gene: TRBJ2-5; d_gene: TRBD1; v_gene: TRBV28; abundance: .; CDR3nt: TGTGCCAGCAGTGGATGGGACAGGGTCCAAGAGACCCAGTACTTC; CDR3aa: CASSGWDRVQETQYF
j_gene: TRBJ1-6; d_gene: TRBD1; v_gene: TRBV5-4; abundance: medium-sized; CDR3nt: TGTGCCAGCAGCCTTGACAGGGTGGATTCACCCCTCCACTTT; CDR3aa: CASSLDRVDSPLHF
j_gene: TRBJ2-5; d_gene: .; v_gene: TRBV7-9; abundance: few; CDR3nt: TGTGCCAGCAGCTTGAGGTTGTGGGAGACCCAGTACTTC; CDR3aa: CASSLRLWETQYF
j_gene: TRBJ2-7; d_gene: .; v_gene: TRBV4-1; abundance: .; CDR3nt: TGCGCCAGCAGCCAAGCCACTAGCTATCCCTACGAGCAGTACTTC; CDR3aa: CASSQATSYPYEQYF
j_gene: TRBJ2-7; d_gene: .; v_gene: TRBV28; abundance: once; CDR3nt: TGTGCCAGCAGTTACGCCGGACGTCAAGGGTCCTACGAGCAGTACTTC; CDR3aa: CASSYAGRQGSYEQYF
j_gene: TRBJ2-7; d_gene: TRBD2; v_gene: TRBV6-1; abundance: .; CDR3nt: TGTGCCAGTAAAATGGGACTAGCCGTCTCCTACGAGCAGTACTTC; CDR3aa: CASKMGLAVSYEQYF
j_gene: TRBJ2-5; d_gene: TRBD1; v_gene: TRBV7-3; abundance: few; CDR3nt: TGTGCCAGCAGCCCGAGGGACAGGTCTGAGACCCAGTACTTC; CDR3aa: CASSPRDRSETQYF
j_gene: TRBJ2-5; d_gene: TRBD1; v_gene: TRBV20-1; abundance: .; CDR3nt: TGCAGTGCTCCTGACACTGGACAGGGTGACGTGGGGACCCAGTACTTC; CDR3aa: CSAPDTGQGDVGTQYF
j_gene: TRBJ2-3; d_gene: TRBD2; v_gene: TRBV20-1; abundance: .; CDR3nt: TGCAGTGCTTCCCCGGGACCAGCGGGGGGGTTTGATACGCAGTATTTT; CDR3aa: CSASPGPAGGFDTQYF
j_gene: TRBJ2-3; d_gene: TRBD2; v_gene: TRBV10-1; abundance: few; CDR3nt: TGCGCCAGCAGTGAGGTAGCGGGAGGGCCTTATACGCAGTATTTT; CDR3aa: CASSEVAGGPYTQYF
j_gene: TRBJ2-5; d_gene: TRBD1; v_gene: TRBV20-1; abundance: .; CDR3nt: TGCAGTGCTAGAAGGGACAGGTTACAAGAGACCCAGTACTTC; CDR3aa: CSARRDRLQETQYF
j_gene: TRBJ1-5; d_gene: .; v_gene: TRBV10-3; abundance: few; CDR3nt: TGTGCCATCAGTGAGTTTTGGGCAGGCAATCAGCCCCAGCATTTT; CDR3aa: CAISEFWAGNQPQHF
j_gene: TRBJ2-7; d_gene: .; v_gene: TRBV4-1; abundance: .; CDR3nt: TGCGCCAGCAGCCTAGGACAGATTCGTTTCGAGCAGTACTTC; CDR3aa: CASSLGQIRFEQYF
j_gene: TRBJ2-7; d_gene: .; v_gene: TRBV5-4; abundance: few; CDR3nt: TGTGCCAGCAGCTTGGGGGCAGGGAACCCCTACGAGCAGTACTTC; CDR3aa: CASSLGAGNPYEQYF
j_gene: TRBJ2-7; d_gene: TRBD2; v_gene: TRBV6-1; abundance: medium-sized; CDR3nt: TGTGCCAGCAGTGAGATGGCGGGAGACTCCTACGAGCAGTACTTC; CDR3aa: CASSEMAGDSYEQYF
j_gene: TRBJ1-2; d_gene: TRBD1; v_gene: TRBV20-1; abundance: .; CDR3nt: TGCAGTGCTCCACAGGGGATAGGTGGCTGCACCTTC; CDR3aa: CSAPQGIGGCTF
j_gene: TRBJ2-7; d_gene: TRBD2; v_gene: TRBV5-4; abundance: .; CDR3nt: TGTGCCAGCAGCCCCTGGACTAGCGGGAGGGGCGAGCAGTACTTC; CDR3aa: CASSPWTSGRGEQYF
j_gene: TRBJ1-2; d_gene: .; v_gene: TRBV2; abundance: .; CDR3nt: TGTGCCAGCAGACAGGGCCTAGGAGGCTACACCTTC; CDR3aa: CASRQGLGGYTF